A single sample is the source of the 32 T cell receptor beta chains below, sequenced in a study of T cells in Graves' hyperthyroidism and ophthalmopathy. Amplification targeted TCR beta CDR3 regions from RNA transcripts. In the first-round RT-PCR of the TCR CDR3, the HTBI primer set was used. A single record per CDR3 protein comes from TCRdb applying MiXCR to the multiplex PCR reads. The sample gives about 640,000 distinct CDR3 sequences, 20% to 25% of which show up once; about 34% is in the top ten. The material sequenced was blood. The source is a man younger than 40 with Graves' ophthalmopathy.

CDR3 sequence (DNA): TGTGCCAGCAGCCAAGAGACAGCGGCAATCTACGAGCAGTACTTC. Translation gives CASSQETAAIYEQYF. J is TRBJ2-7 and V is TRBV14, with D tentatively TRBD1 or TRBD2 (5 bases each). Trimming stripped 0 bases from V and 3 bases from J, with 12 bases between. CDR1 and CDR2 from the germline V gene are SGHDN and FVKESK. The CDR3 runs to 15 residues.

This clonotype was observed a handful of times. CDR3 in amino acids: CASSHRGGVYEQYF. DNA of the CDR3: TGTGCCAGCAGCCATAGGGGGGGAGTGTACGAGCAGTACTTC. This rearrangement joins TRBV28 to TRBJ2-7; TRBD2 is a possible D gene (7 bases). This CDR3 has 14 amino acids. V was trimmed by 6 bases and J by 4 bases, leaving 16 bases between them. From germline, CDR1 is MDHEN and CDR2 SYDVKM.

This clonotype was observed a few times. This chain connects TRBV12-3 or TRBV12-4 to TRBJ2-5; D might be TRBD1 (5 bases). Trimming cost V 5 bases and J 2 bases, with 12 bases left between them. This CDR3 has 14 amino acids. CDR3 DNA: TGTGCCAGCAGTGACCCAGGGAATCAAGAGACCCAGTACTTC. Translated: CASSDPGNQETQYF.

The V gene is TRBV5-6, the J gene TRBJ2-1; TRBD2 is a possible D gene (5 bases). Germline loops: CDR1 SGHDT, CDR2 YYEEEE. The V end was cut by 0 bases, the J end by 11 bases, with 21 bases between. The CDR3 runs to 16 residues. This CDR3 is CASSLEGGQPAWKQFF. CDR3 nucleotides: TGTGCCAGCAGCTTGGAGGGCGGGCAACCCGCTTGGAAGCAGTTCTTC.

This clonotype has a count of ten or more. The rearrangement uses TRBV18 and TRBJ2-3; weak D call: TRBD2 (5 bases). The CDR3 has 15 amino acids. Trimming left V 3 bases short and J 1 base short, with 11 bases between. Looked up from germline, CDR1 is KGHSH and CDR2 is LQKENI. The CDR3 protein is CASSPTGIGTDTQYF. The CDR3 DNA follows: TGTGCCAGCTCACCGACGGGGATTGGCACAGATACGCAGTATTTT.

This clonotype was counted once. The V gene is TRBV7-6, the J gene TRBJ2-5; TRBD1 is a possible D gene (7 bases). The CDR3 totals 17 residues. The V end lost 3 bases, the J end lost 2 bases, and 19 bases lay between the germline ends. Germline CDR1 SGHVS, CDR2 FNYEAQ. CDR3 sequence reads: CASSFFGAGQTQETQYF. The CDR3 DNA reads as TGTGCCAGCAGCTTTTTCGGCGCGGGACAGACGCAAGAGACCCAGTACTTC.

This clonotype was counted a few times. At one of its ends the junction is not consistent with the germline gene, which may arise from a read error. The chain combines TRBV27 with TRBJ2-2; D may be TRBD2 (6 bases). The CDR3 loop spans 16 amino acids. CDR1 and CDR2 (germline): MNHEY, SMNVEV (reference sequence). CDR3 region: CASSPRRGLNIGELFF. The CDR3 coding sequence is TGTGCCAGCAGCCCCCGGAGGGGTTTGAACATCGGGGAGCTGTTTTTT.

Many counts were recorded for this clonotype. The chain has TRBV2 and TRBJ2-3; D is unclear. Deletions cut 2 bases from V and 9 bases from J, with 12 bases between. Per the germline V gene, CDR1 is SNHLY and CDR2 is FYNNEI. The CDR3 is 13 amino acids. This CDR3 is CASSEPAAPTQYF. Here the CDR3 DNA reads TGTGCCAGCAGTGAACCTGCCGCCCCAACGCAGTATTTT.

This clonotype occurred a few times. The rearrangement joins TRBV6-2 or TRBV6-3 to TRBJ1-5; TRBD1 is a possible D gene (5 bases). Germline loops: CDR1 MNHEY, CDR2 SVGEGT. This CDR3 is 15 amino acids long. The ends were cut back, 1 base at V and 0 bases at J, with 7 bases in the middle. CDR3 coding DNA: TGTGCCAGCAGTTACTTCGACAGTAGCAATCAGCCCCAGCATTTT. Translating gives CASSYFDSSNQPQHF.

The chain has TRBV19 and TRBJ2-7; tentative D call: TRBD2 (6 bases). V was shortened by 1 base and J by 1 base, with 11 bases between the two germline ends. Germline V gene lookup returns CDR1 LNHDA and CDR2 SQIVND (reference sequence). The CDR3 loop spans 15 amino acids. CDR3 region: CASSIVRDSSYEQYF. The CDR3 region has the DNA TGTGCCAGTAGTATAGTACGGGACTCATCCTACGAGCAGTACTTC.

V and J are TRBV10-3 and TRBJ1-4, with TRBD1 as a possible D gene (5 bases). CDR1 and CDR2 from the germline V gene are ENHRY and SYGVKD. V was pared by 5 bases and J by 7 bases, with 11 bases between. The CDR3 is 13 amino acids. CDR3 sequence reads: CAISPSGGEKLFF. The CDR3 DNA is TGTGCCATCAGTCCGTCGGGGGGTGAAAAACTGTTTTTT.

The table lists this clonotype with many counts. The rearrangement uses TRBV11-1 and TRBJ2-1; unclear D gene. The length of the CDR3 is 13 residues. The V end lost 5 bases, the J end lost 0 bases, and 5 bases lay between the germline ends. From germline, CDR1 is SGHAT and CDR2 FQDESV (reference sequence). In DNA, the CDR3 is TGTGCCAGCAGCGGTTACTCCTACAATGAGCAGTTCTTC. Its translation is CASSGYSYNEQFF.

The genes are TRBV7-2 and TRBJ2-1; the match to TRBD2 covers 15 bases. CDR1 and CDR2 from the germline V gene are SGHTA and FQGNSA. Trimming took 2 bases from V and 9 from J; bases not matched to a gene: 11. The CDR3 is 18 residues long. CDR3 nucleotide sequence: TGTGCCAGCAGCTTATTGGGAGGACTAGCGGGAGGGCCGGGTGAGCAGTTCTTC. It yields the protein CASSLLGGLAGGPGEQFF. The variable domain in full, completed from reference TRBV7-2 and TRBJ2-1, reads GAGVSQSPSNKVTEKGKDVELRCDPISGHTALYWYRQSLGQGLEFLIYFQGNSAPDKSGLPSDRFSAERTGGSVSTLTIQRTQQEDSAVYLCASSLLGGLAGGPGEQFFGPGTRLTVL.

In this sample, this clonotype turned up a few times. The chain has TRBV28 and TRBJ1-4; TRBD1 matches 9 bases. J was trimmed by 7 bases and V by 5 bases; bases with no gene match: 11. The CDR3 consists of 16 residues. Germline V gives CDR1 MDHEN, CDR2 SYDVKM. CDR3 nucleotides: TGTGCCAGCAGTACCCAACAGGGGGCGGATCTTGAAAAACTGTTTTTT. Amino acid sequence: CASSTQQGADLEKLFF.

The J gene is TRBJ2-1, the V gene TRBV6-2 or TRBV6-3, with 8 bases matching TRBD2. Germline V CDR1 and CDR2: MNHEY, SVGEGT. This CDR3 comprises 14 residues. Losses at the gene ends were 6 bases for V and 7 bases for J; bases not matched to a gene: 8. The CDR3 nucleotides read TGTGCCAGCAGGGCGGGACTAGTAATAAATGAGCAGTTCTTC. Protein: CASRAGLVINEQFF.

This clonotype was detected only a few times. The chain combines TRBV29-1 with TRBJ1-5; TRBD1 is a possible D gene (5 bases). This CDR3 has 14 amino acids. Trimming cost V 4 bases and J 3 bases, with 13 bases left between them. Germline V lookup: CDR1 SQVTM, CDR2 ANQGSEA. The DNA of the CDR3 is TGCAGCGTTGTACAAGGAGGGGCCAATCAGCCCCAGCATTTT. Residues: CSVVQGGANQPQHF.

A note on this clonotype: This could be a read error, since a much larger clone is one nucleotide away. The chain combines TRBV5-1 with TRBJ2-7, with 9 nucleotides matching TRBD1. This CDR3 is built from 13 residues. After removal of 3 bases from V and 6 bases from J, the junction contained 4 bases not matched to a gene. From germline, CDR1 is SGHRS and CDR2 YFSETQ. The CDR3 DNA reads TGCGCCAGCAGCTGGGGACAGGGCTGCGAGCAGTACTTC. Protein sequence: CASSWGQGCEQYF.

This clonotype is a singleton in its sample. The chain carries TRBV13 and TRBJ2-1; perhaps TRBD1 as D (6 bases). The CDR3 runs 14 residues. Trimming shortened V by 5 bases and J by 9 bases, and 17 bases separated the two germline ends. CDR1 and CDR2 from the germline V gene are PRHDT and FYEKMQ (reference sequence). DNA of the CDR3: TGTGCCAGCAGCGACAGGACGGTGGGGAGTGAGCAGTTCTTC. It encodes CASSDRTVGSEQFF.

This clonotype was detected many times. The J gene is TRBJ2-3, the V gene TRBV6-1, with a tentative D call TRBD2 (6 bases). V lost 6 bases and J lost 2, with 18 bases in between. In germline, CDR1 is MNHNS, CDR2 SASEGT. The CDR3 has 16 residues. CDR3 nucleotide sequence: TGTGCCAGCAGCAATCGATCGGGACTGATCACAGATACGCAGTATTTT. Translation: CASSNRSGLITDTQYF.

The V and J genes are TRBV11-2 and TRBJ2-1; 11 nucleotides align to TRBD2. V shed 4 bases and J 0 bases; nucleotides not matched to a gene: 5. The CDR3 sequence is 17 residues long. The germline gives CDR1 SGHAT, CDR2 FQNNGV. Here the CDR3 reads CASSSGTSGSSYNEQFF. DNA for the CDR3: TGTGCCAGCAGCTCTGGGACTAGCGGAAGCTCCTACAATGAGCAGTTCTTC.

J is TRBJ2-1 and V is TRBV9, with a tentative D call TRBD2 (5 bases). Germline V gene sequence: CDR1 SGDLS, CDR2 YYNGEE. V was cut by 0 bases and J by 5 bases, with 12 bases left in between. This CDR3 comprises 15 residues. The CDR3 nucleotides read TGTGCCAGCAGCGTAGAAGGACTCACAAACAATGAGCAGTTCTTC. Protein product: CASSVEGLTNNEQFF.

The rearrangement uses TRBV5-1 and TRBJ1-6, with TRBD1 identical over 9 bases. The ends lost 1 base at V and 9 bases at J; junction bases unmatched: 8. Germline CDR1 and CDR2: SGHRS and YFSETQ. This CDR3 is 16 amino acids long. The chain's CDR3 is CASSLSATGGSSPLHF. Here the CDR3 DNA reads TGCGCCAGCAGCTTGTCGGCCACAGGGGGCAGTTCACCCCTCCACTTT.

The genes are TRBV28 and TRBJ2-7, with D maybe TRBD1 (6 bases). CDR1 MDHEN and CDR2 SYDVKM come from the germline V gene. CDR3 length: 16 residues. The V end lost 5 bases, the J end lost 0 bases, and 17 bases lay between the germline ends. CDR3 nucleotides: TGTGCCAGCAGTGAGTTAGGACAGTATATCTCCTACGAGCAGTACTTC. Protein: CASSELGQYISYEQYF. The full variable domain, rest sourced from reference TRBV28 and TRBJ2-7, is DVKVTQSSRYLVKRTGEKVFLECVQDMDHENMFWYRQDPGLGLRLIYFSYDVKMKEKGDIPEGYSVSREKKERFSLILESASTNQTSMYLCASSELGQYISYEQYFGPGTRLTVT.

This clonotype was seen ten or more times. The CDR3 loop is CASSLFGGQANTEAFF. CDR3 in DNA: TGTGCCAGCAGTTTATTTGGGGGACAGGCGAACACTGAAGCTTTCTTT. V and J are TRBV27 and TRBJ1-1; 8 bases map to TRBD1. The trim removed 1 base at V and 1 base at J, leaving 5 bases unmatched. Germline V gives CDR1 MNHEY, CDR2 SMNVEV (reference sequence). The CDR3 has 16 residues.

This clonotype was seen a handful of times. The CDR3 reads CSAPPGQGSDYYEQYF. The CDR3 DNA reads TGCAGTGCTCCCCCCGGACAGGGGTCCGACTACTACGAGCAGTACTTC. This chain joins TRBV20-1 and TRBJ2-7, with TRBD1 matching over 9 bases. With 5 bases clipped from V and 3 bases from J, the junction kept 14 bases outside the gene matches. Germline V gene lookup returns CDR1 DFQATT and CDR2 SNEGSKA (reference sequence). The CDR3 runs 16 residues.

Only a few counts were recorded for this clonotype. V usage is TRBV28 and J usage is TRBJ2-7, with D possibly matching TRBD1 (5 bases). The V gene's germline CDR1 is MDHEN and CDR2 SYDVKM. With 5 bases removed from V and 0 bases from J, the gap between germline ends came to 14 bases. This CDR3 has 15 residues. For the CDR3, the DNA is TGTGCCAGCAGTCACAGGTCGGATTACTCCTACGAGCAGTACTTC. Its protein is CASSHRSDYSYEQYF. Looking up the rest from reference TRBV28 and TRBJ2-7 gives the full variable domain: DVKVTQSSRYLVKRTGEKVFLECVQDMDHENMFWYRQDPGLGLRLIYFSYDVKMKEKGDIPEGYSVSREKKERFSLILESASTNQTSMYLCASSHRSDYSYEQYFGPGTRLTVT.

The chain recombines TRBV18 with TRBJ2-1, with 11 bases aligning to TRBD2. The CDR3 sequence is 15 residues long. Trimming cost V 6 bases and J 7 bases; bases outside gene matches: 8. Germline V gene sequence: CDR1 KGHSH, CDR2 LQKENI. The CDR3 region is CASSVAGGPLNEQFF. As DNA, the CDR3 is TGTGCCAGCTCGGTAGCGGGAGGGCCGTTAAATGAGCAGTTCTTC.

In this sample, this clonotype turned up a few times. This rearrangement joins TRBV7-9 to TRBJ1-5; 7 bases align to TRBD1. The ends lost 4 bases at V and 4 bases at J; junction bases unmatched: 10. Per the germline V gene, CDR1 is SEHNR and CDR2 is FQNEAQ (reference sequence). This CDR3 has 16 amino acids. CDR3 sequence (DNA): TGTGCCAGCAGCTCTGACAGGGAGAAGATGAATCAGCCCCAGCATTTT. It is translated as CASSSDREKMNQPQHF.

This clonotype was detected only a few times. The gene calls are TRBV7-2 and TRBJ2-7; 9 bases agree with TRBD1. CDR3 length equals 15 residues. From germline, CDR1 is SGHTA and CDR2 FQGNSA. The J segment lost 0 bases and the V segment lost 5 bases, leaving 5 bases of the junction unmatched. The chain's CDR3 is CASSPWTGDSYEQYF. The CDR3 DNA sequence: TGTGCCAGCAGCCCTTGGACAGGGGACTCCTACGAGCAGTACTTC.

This clonotype was recorded at least ten times. This chain links TRBV2 with TRBJ2-7; D may match TRBD1 or TRBD2 (5 bases each). This CDR3 spans 10 amino acids. The germline V gene encodes CDR1 SNHLY and CDR2 FYNNEI. V lost 8 bases to trimming and J lost 6 bases, with 8 bases between them. CDR3: CASRGIEQYF. The CDR3 region has the DNA TGTGCCAGCCGGGGCATCGAGCAGTACTTC.

The chain employs TRBV9 and TRBJ1-5, with D possibly matching TRBD1 (5 bases). V shed 0 bases and J shed 3 bases, with 10 bases lying between them. Germline V CDR1 and CDR2: SGDLS, YYNGEE. The CDR3 totals 15 residues. The CDR3 nucleotides are TGTGCCAGCAGCGTAGGTGGACATGCCAATCAGCCCCAGCATTTT. It encodes CASSVGGHANQPQHF.

This clonotype was counted a few times. The chain joins TRBV9 to TRBJ2-1; D may be TRBD2 (6 bases). This CDR3 spans 15 amino acids. Trimming left V 0 bases short and J 2 bases short, with 9 bases between. CDR1 and CDR2 from the germline V gene are SGDLS and YYNGEE. In DNA form, the CDR3 reads TGTGCCAGCAGCGTAGACGGGACTGCCTACAATGAGCAGTTCTTC. It specifies CASSVDGTAYNEQFF.